The 15 T cell receptor beta chains reported below all come from one sample, sequenced in a study of T cell repertoires in cytomegalovirus infection. TCRdb recomputed calls from the reads with MiXCR, one row per CDR3 protein. The top ten hold around 13% of the sample, which has approximately 290,000 distinct CDR3 sequences, about 23% seen once. Material for sequencing was PBMCs. Receptors originate from a human donor in good health (CMV status not recorded). Some clones in this sample may be carry-over from other donors' samples.

The CDR3 DNA reads TGCAGTGCTAGAGACACGTCGGGGGCGGGAACTGAAGCTTTCTTT. Protein sequence: CSARDTSGAGTEAFF. The V gene is TRBV20-1, the J gene TRBJ1-1; D might be TRBD1 (6 bases). This CDR3 contains 15 residues. With 0 bases removed from V and 5 bases from J, the gap between germline ends came to 16 bases. The germline V gene encodes CDR1 DFQATT and CDR2 SNEGSKA (reference sequence).

This clonotype was detected ten times or more. The CDR3 loop reads CASSSPSYEQYF. CDR3 nucleotides: TGTGCCAGCTCTTCCCCCAGCTACGAGCAGTACTTC. The rearrangement joins TRBV12-3 or TRBV12-4 to TRBJ2-7; D unresolved. Trimming cost V 8 bases and J 3 bases, with 11 bases left between them. CDR3 size: 12 residues.

This CDR3 is CASSPGRANQPQHF. For the CDR3, the DNA is TGTGCCAGCAGTCCGGGGCGGGCAAATCAGCCCCAGCATTTT. The chain employs TRBV12-3 or TRBV12-4 and TRBJ1-5; the D gene is possibly TRBD1 (5 bases). The CDR3 runs to 14 residues. Trimming took off 5 bases at V and 4 bases at J, with 12 bases between the two ends.

In its sample, this clonotype was seen a few times. This chain uses TRBV11-2 with TRBJ2-3; the D gene is possibly TRBD2 (6 bases). Trimming shortened V by 4 bases and J by 6 bases, and 20 bases separated the two germline ends. The germline V gene encodes CDR1 SGHAT and CDR2 FQNNGV. This CDR3 region has 16 residues. The CDR3 region is CASSWALAPRGDTQYF. DNA of the CDR3: TGTGCCAGCAGCTGGGCACTAGCCCCCCGGGGTGATACGCAGTATTTT.

The table lists this clonotype with a few counts. This sequence joins TRBV20-1 and TRBJ2-1; TRBD1 is a possible D gene (5 bases). There are 12 residues in the CDR3. Deletions cut 6 bases from V and 9 bases from J, with 15 bases between. The V gene's germline CDR1 is DFQATT and CDR2 SNEGSKA (reference sequence). CDR3 coding DNA: TGCAGTGCCGGCGAAGGGGTAGCTGAGCAGTTCTTC. Its translation: CSAGEGVAEQFF.

In this sample, this clonotype turned up a few times. CDR3 protein: CASSSDRVGTEAFF. For the CDR3, the DNA is TGTGCCAGCAGTTCCGACAGGGTTGGGACTGAAGCTTTCTTT. The genes are TRBV2 and TRBJ1-1, with 7 bases that match TRBD1. Germline assignment: CDR1 SNHLY and CDR2 FYNNEI. The CDR3 runs to 14 residues. The V and J ends lost 5 bases and 5 bases, in that order; junction bases with no gene match: 8.

The genes are TRBV7-9 and TRBJ2-2; 12 nucleotides agree with TRBD2. With V trimmed by 8 bases and J by 5 bases, 12 bases remained unmatched. The V gene's germline CDR1 is SEHNR and CDR2 FQNEAQ (reference sequence). The CDR3 runs 17 residues. The CDR3 DNA reads as TGTGCCAGCCGAGACCCAGGACTAGCGGGATGGACCGGGGAGCTGTTTTTT. Encoded protein: CASRDPGLAGWTGELFF.

This clonotype was observed many times. The CDR3 loop is CASSLLGTLYEQYF. The CDR3 nucleotides are TGTGCCAGCAGTTTGTTAGGGACACTCTACGAGCAGTACTTC. The genes are TRBV7-8 and TRBJ2-7; D may be TRBD1 (6 bases). The V gene lost 6 bases and the J gene lost 3 bases, with 15 bases spanning the gap. The CDR3 totals 14 residues. Germline V CDR1 and CDR2: SGHVS, FQNEAQ.

This chain uses TRBV6-2 or TRBV6-3 with TRBJ2-3; TRBD2 agrees at 8 bases. Germline V gene lookup returns CDR1 MNHEY and CDR2 SVGEGT. Unmatched junction bases numbered 9, after V lost 6 bases and J lost 1 base. The CDR3 spans 16 residues. CDR3 sequence (DNA): TGTGCCAGCAGAGACGGTGCGGGGGGCGGCACAGATACGCAGTATTTT. This codes for CASRDGAGGGTDTQYF.

By share of the sample, this clonotype is medium-sized. The J gene is TRBJ2-7, the V gene TRBV11-2, with D perhaps TRBD1 (5 bases). V was shortened by 4 bases and J by 6 bases, with 13 bases between the two germline ends. Germline assignment: CDR1 SGHAT and CDR2 FQNNGV. The length of the CDR3 is 13 residues. The CDR3 DNA sequence: TGTGCCAGCAGCTGGACACTCCCTGGCGAGCAGTACTTC. The encoded protein is CASSWTLPGEQYF.

A remark on this clonotype: At one end the junction does not follow the germline gene, possibly because of a read error. The chain combines TRBV12-3 or TRBV12-4 with TRBJ1-5, with no clear D. The CDR3 sequence is 13 residues long. CDR3 bases: TGTGCCAGCGGTTTAGAAGGCAATCAGCCCCAGCATTTT. The encoded protein is CASGLEGNQPQHF.

This clonotype is medium-sized. The chain carries TRBV7-2 and TRBJ1-1; D is possibly TRBD1 (5 bases). The V gene lost 3 bases and the J gene lost 3 bases, with 11 bases spanning the gap. The CDR3 consists of 14 residues. Germline CDR1 reads SGHTA; CDR2 reads FQGNSA. CDR3 sequence: CASSLGQGHTEAFF. The CDR3 DNA sequence: TGTGCCAGCAGCTTGGGGCAGGGTCACACTGAAGCTTTCTTT.

On this clonotype itself: A much larger clonotype is one base distant, so this may be a read error. The chain carries TRBV29-1 and TRBJ2-7; D is undetermined. CDR3 length equals 12 residues. Germline values: CDR1 SQVTM, CDR2 ANQGSEA. CDR3 region: CSVGPGPYEPYF. CDR3 coding DNA: TGCAGCGTTGGTCCAGGCCCCTACGAGCCGTACTTC.

V usage is TRBV7-2 and J usage is TRBJ2-7; D unresolved. The V end lost 5 bases, the J end lost 2 bases, and 13 bases lay between the germline ends. This CDR3 region has 14 residues. The germline V gene has CDR1 SGHTA and CDR2 FQGNSA. The CDR3 DNA reads as TGTGCCAGCAGCCCCCTGACAAATACCTACGAGCAGTACTTC. Protein product: CASSPLTNTYEQYF.

This clonotype was counted between two and nine times. This chain uses TRBV20-1 with TRBJ2-1; TRBD2 agrees at 7 bases. The V gene end was trimmed by 6 bases and the J gene end by 5 bases; junction bases not matched to a gene: 7. This CDR3 has 13 amino acids. Germline-derived CDR1 and CDR2 are DFQATT and SNEGSKA (reference sequence). CDR3 sequence: CSAPLALHNEQFF. For the CDR3, the DNA is TGCAGTGCCCCACTAGCGCTTCACAATGAGCAGTTCTTC.